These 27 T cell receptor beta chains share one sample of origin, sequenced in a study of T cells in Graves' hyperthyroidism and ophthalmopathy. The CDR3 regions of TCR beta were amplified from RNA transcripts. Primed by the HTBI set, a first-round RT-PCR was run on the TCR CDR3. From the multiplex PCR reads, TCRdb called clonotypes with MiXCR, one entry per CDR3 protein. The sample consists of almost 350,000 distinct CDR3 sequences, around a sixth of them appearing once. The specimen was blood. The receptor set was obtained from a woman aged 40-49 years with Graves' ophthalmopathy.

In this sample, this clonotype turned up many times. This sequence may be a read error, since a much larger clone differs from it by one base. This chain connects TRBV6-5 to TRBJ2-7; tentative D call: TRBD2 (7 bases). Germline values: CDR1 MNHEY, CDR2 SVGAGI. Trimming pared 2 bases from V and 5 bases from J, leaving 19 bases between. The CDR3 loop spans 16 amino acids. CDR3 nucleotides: TGTGCCAGCAGTTACAGAGGGGGGGGGGACTTGGACGAGCAGTACTTC. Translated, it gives CASSYRGGGDLDEQYF.

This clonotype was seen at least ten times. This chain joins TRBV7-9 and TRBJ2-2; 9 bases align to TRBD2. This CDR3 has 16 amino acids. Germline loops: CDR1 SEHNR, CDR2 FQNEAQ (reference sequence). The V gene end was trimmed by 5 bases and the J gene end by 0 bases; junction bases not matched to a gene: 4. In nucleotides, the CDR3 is TGTGCCAGCAGCCCTAGACTAGCGGCGAACACCGGGGAGCTGTTTTTT. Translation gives CASSPRLAANTGELFF.

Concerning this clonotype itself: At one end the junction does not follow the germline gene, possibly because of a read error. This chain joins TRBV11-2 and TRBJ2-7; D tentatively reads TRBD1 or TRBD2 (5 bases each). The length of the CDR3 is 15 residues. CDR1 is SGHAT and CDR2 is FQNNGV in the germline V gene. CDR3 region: CASSQLEGEFSGQSF. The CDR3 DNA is TGTGCCAGCAGCCAACTAGAGGGAGAATTCTCAGGGCAGTCCTTC.

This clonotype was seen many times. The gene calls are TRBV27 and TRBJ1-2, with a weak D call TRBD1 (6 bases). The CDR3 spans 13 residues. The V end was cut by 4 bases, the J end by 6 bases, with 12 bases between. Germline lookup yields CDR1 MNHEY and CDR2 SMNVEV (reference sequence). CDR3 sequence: CASSSTGLDGYTF. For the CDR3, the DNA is TGTGCCAGCAGTTCCACAGGGTTAGATGGCTACACCTTC.

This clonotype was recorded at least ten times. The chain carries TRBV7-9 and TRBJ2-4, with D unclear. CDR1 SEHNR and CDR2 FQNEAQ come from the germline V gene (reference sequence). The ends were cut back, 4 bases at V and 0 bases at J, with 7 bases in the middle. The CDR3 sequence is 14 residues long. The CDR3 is CASSSSVAKNIQYF. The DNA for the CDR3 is TGTGCCAGCAGCTCAAGCGTAGCCAAAAACATTCAGTACTTC.

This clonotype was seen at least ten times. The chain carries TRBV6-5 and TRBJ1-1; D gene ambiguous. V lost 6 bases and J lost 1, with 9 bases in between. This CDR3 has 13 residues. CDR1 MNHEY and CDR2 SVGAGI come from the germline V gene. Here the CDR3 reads CASSRGRNTEAFF. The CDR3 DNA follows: TGTGCCAGCAGCCGCGGGAGGAACACTGAAGCTTTCTTT.

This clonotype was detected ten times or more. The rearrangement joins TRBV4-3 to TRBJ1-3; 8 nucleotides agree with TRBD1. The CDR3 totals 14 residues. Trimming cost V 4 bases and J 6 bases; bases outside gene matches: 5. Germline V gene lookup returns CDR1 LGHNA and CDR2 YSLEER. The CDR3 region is CASSRDRGENTIYF. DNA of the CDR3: TGCGCCAGCAGCCGAGACAGGGGTGAAAACACCATATATTTT.

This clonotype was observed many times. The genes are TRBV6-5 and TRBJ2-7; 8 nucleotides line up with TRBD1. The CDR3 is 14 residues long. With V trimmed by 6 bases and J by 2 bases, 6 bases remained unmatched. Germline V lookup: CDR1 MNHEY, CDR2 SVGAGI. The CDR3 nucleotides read TGTGCCAGCAGAGGACAGGGTGGGACCTACGAGCAGTACTTC. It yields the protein CASRGQGGTYEQYF.

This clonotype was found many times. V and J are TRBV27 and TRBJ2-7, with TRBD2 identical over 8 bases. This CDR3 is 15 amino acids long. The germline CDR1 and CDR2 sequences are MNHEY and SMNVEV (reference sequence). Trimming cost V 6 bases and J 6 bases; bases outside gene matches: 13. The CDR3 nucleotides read TGTGCCAGCAGATCCCTAGAAGCGGGAGACGGCGAGCAGTACTTC. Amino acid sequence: CASRSLEAGDGEQYF.

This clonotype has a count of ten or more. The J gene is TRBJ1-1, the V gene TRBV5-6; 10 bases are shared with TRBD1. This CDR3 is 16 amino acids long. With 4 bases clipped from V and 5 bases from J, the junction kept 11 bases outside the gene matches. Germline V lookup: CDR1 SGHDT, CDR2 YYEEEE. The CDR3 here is CASSQGQGGYGTEAFF. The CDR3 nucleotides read TGTGCCAGCAGCCAAGGACAGGGGGGGTATGGGACTGAAGCTTTCTTT.

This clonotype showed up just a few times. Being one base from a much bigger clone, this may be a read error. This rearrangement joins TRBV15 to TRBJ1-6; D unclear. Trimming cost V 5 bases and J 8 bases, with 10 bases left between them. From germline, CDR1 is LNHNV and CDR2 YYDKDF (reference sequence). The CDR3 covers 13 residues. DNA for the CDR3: TGTGCCACCAGCCGGGTCAGCGATTCACCCCTCCACTTT. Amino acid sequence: CATSRVSDSPLHF.

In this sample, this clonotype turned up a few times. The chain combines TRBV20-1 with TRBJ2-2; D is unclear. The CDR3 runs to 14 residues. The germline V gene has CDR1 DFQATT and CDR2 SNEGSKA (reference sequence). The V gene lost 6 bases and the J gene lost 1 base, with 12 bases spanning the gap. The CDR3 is CSAPLARNTGELFF. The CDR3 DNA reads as TGCAGTGCCCCCCTCGCTAGGAACACCGGGGAGCTGTTTTTT.

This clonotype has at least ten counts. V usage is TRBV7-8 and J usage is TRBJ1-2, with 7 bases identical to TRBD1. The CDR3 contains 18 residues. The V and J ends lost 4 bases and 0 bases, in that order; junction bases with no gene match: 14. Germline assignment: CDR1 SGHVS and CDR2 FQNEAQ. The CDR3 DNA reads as TGTGCCAGCAGCTCAAACAACATTCCAGGGGGATCTAACTATGGCTACACCTTC. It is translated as CASSSNNIPGGSNYGYTF.

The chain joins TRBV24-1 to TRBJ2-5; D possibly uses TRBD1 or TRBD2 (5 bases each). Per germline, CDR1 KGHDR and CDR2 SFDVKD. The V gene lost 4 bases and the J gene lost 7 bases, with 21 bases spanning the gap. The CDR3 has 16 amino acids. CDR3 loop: CATSEAIGTARGTQYF. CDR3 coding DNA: TGTGCCACCAGTGAAGCTATCGGGACGGCCCGCGGGACCCAGTACTTC.

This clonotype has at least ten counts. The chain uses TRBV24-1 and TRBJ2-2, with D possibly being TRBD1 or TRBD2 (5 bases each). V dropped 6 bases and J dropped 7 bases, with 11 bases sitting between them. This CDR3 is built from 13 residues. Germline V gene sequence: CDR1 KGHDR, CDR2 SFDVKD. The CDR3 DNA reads TGTGCCACCAGTTGGGGGAGCATCGGGGAGCTGTTTTTT. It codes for CATSWGSIGELFF.

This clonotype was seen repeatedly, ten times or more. This CDR3 is CASSIVGYGYTF. In DNA form, the CDR3 reads TGTGCCAGTAGTATTGTCGGCTATGGCTACACCTTC. This sequence joins TRBV19 and TRBJ1-2, with D hard to call. V lost 3 bases, J lost 4 bases, and 6 bases lay in between. The CDR3 extends over 12 amino acids. The V gene's germline CDR1 is LNHDA and CDR2 SQIVND (reference sequence).

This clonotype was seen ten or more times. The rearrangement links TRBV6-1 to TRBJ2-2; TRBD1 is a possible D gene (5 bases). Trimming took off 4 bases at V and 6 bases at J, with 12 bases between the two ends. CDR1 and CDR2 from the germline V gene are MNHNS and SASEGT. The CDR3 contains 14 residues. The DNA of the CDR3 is TGTGCCAGCAGTGCCCCAGGGCCCCCCGGGGAGCTGTTTTTT. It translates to CASSAPGPPGELFF.

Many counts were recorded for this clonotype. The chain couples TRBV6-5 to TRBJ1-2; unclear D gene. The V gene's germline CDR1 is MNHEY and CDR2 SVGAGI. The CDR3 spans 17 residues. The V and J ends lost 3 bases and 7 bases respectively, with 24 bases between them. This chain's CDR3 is CASSYRSVNSLGGGYTF. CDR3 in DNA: TGTGCCAGCAGTTATAGGTCCGTAAACAGCCTAGGAGGTGGCTACACCTTC.

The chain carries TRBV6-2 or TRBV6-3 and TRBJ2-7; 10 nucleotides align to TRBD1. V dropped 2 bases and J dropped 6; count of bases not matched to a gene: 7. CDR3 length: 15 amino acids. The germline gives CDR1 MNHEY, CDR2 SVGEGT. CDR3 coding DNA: TGTGCCAGCAGTTACCACCGGGACAGGGGAGGCGAGCAGTACTTC. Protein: CASSYHRDRGGEQYF.

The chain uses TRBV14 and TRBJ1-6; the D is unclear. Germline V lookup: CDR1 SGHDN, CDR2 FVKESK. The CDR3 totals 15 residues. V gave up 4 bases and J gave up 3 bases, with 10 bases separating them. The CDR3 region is CASSLTGVYNSPLHF. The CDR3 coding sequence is TGTGCCAGCAGCCTCACCGGGGTCTATAATTCACCCCTCCACTTT. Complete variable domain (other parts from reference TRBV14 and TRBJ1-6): EAGVTQFPSHSVIEKGQTVTLRCDPISGHDNLYWYRRVMGKEIKFLLHFVKESKQDESGMPNNRFLAERTGGTYSTLKVQPAELEDSGVYFCASSLTGVYNSPLHFGNGTRLTVT.

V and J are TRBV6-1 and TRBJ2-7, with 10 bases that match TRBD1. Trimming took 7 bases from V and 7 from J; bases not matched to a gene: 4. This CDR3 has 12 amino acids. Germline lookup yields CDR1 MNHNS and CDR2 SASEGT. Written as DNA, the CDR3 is TGTGCCAGCACCGGGACAGGGGAAGAGCAGTACTTC. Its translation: CASTGTGEEQYF.

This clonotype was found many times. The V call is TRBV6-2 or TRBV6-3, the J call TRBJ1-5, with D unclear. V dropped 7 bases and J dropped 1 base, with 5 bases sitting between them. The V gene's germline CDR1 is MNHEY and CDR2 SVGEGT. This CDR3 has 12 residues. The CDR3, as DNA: TGTGCCAGCAATGACAGCAATCAGCCCCAGCATTTT. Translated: CASNDSNQPQHF.

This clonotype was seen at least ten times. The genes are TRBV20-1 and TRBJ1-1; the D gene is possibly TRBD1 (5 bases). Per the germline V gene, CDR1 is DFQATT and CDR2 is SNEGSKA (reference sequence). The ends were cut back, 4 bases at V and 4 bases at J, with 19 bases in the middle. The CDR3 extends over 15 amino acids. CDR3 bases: TGCAGTGCTAAACTTGCGCGGGGGTTAGGCACTGAAGCTTTCTTT. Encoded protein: CSAKLARGLGTEAFF.

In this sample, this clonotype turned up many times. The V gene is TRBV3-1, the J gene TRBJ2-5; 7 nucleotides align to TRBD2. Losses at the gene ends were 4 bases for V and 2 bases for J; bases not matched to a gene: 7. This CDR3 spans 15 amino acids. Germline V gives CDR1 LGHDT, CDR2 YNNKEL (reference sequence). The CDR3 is CASSPPASGQETQYF. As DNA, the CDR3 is TGTGCCAGCAGCCCTCCCGCTAGCGGTCAAGAGACCCAGTACTTC.

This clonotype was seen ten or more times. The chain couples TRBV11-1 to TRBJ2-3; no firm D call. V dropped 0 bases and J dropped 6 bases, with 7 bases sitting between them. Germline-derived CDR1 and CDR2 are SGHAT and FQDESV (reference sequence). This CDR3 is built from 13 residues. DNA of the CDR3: TGTGCCAGCAGCTTAGCCCGCCTCGATACGCAGTATTTT. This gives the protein CASSLARLDTQYF.

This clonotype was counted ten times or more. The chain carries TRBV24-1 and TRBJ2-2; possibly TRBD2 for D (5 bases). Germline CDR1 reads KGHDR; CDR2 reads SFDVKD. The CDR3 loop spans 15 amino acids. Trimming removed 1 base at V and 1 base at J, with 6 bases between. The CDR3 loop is CATSDLGGNTGELFF. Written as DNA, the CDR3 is TGTGCCACCAGTGATTTAGGAGGGAACACCGGGGAGCTGTTTTTT.

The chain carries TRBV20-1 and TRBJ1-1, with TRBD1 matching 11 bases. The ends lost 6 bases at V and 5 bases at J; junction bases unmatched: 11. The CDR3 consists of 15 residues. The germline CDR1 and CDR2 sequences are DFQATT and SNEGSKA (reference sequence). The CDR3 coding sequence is TGCAGTGCCATACCCAGGACAGGGGGCTTAACTGAAGCTTTCTTT. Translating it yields CSAIPRTGGLTEAFF.